This passage covers 29 T cell receptor beta chains from one sample sequenced in a study of blood T cell repertoires in COVID-19. Sequencing was performed with immunoSEQ multiplex PCR; in TCRdb, only in-frame clones are kept and a portion is missing. The table lists about 220,000 clones, roughly 88% of them singletons. Sequencing was done on a sample of peripheral blood. The receptors originated from a man aged 45 to 65 with active or convalescent COVID-19.

V is TRBV2 and J is TRBJ2-3; D is undetermined. This CDR3 has 15 residues. V dropped 3 bases and J dropped 0 bases, with 10 bases sitting between them. Looked up from germline, CDR1 is SNHLY and CDR2 is FYNNEI. The CDR3 here is CASSDINSSTDTQYF. CDR3 nucleotides: TGTGCCAGCAGTGACATAAACAGTAGCACAGATACGCAGTATTTT.

The V and J genes are TRBV11-3 and TRBJ1-2; no clear D gene. The V and J ends lost 5 bases and 3 bases respectively, with 13 bases between them. From germline, CDR1 is SGHNT and CDR2 YENEEA. The CDR3 is 14 residues long. The CDR3 region is CASSIRAPHYGYTF. The CDR3 DNA is TGTGCCAGCAGCATAAGAGCTCCCCACTATGGCTACACCTTC.

In this sample, this clone turned up once. This chain joins TRBV9 and TRBJ2-2; weak D call: TRBD2 (6 bases). Germline CDR1 and CDR2: SGDLS and YYNGEE. V gave up 3 bases and J gave up 5 bases, with 17 bases separating them. The CDR3 loop spans 16 amino acids. The DNA for the CDR3 is TGTGCCAGCAGCGCTCACCGGGACTCCCTGACCGGGGAGCTGTTTTTT. This translates into CASSAHRDSLTGELFF.

The chain joins TRBV3-1 (or the pseudogene TRBV3-2) to TRBJ2-1; 10 bases fit TRBD2. Germline values: CDR1 LGHDT, CDR2 YNNKEL (reference sequence). Unmatched junction bases numbered 4, after V lost 4 bases and J lost 4 bases. CDR3 length equals 15 residues. The CDR3 sequence is CASSPASGGYNEQFF. The CDR3 DNA reads TGTGCCAGCAGCCCAGCTAGCGGGGGATACAATGAGCAGTTCTTC.

CDR3 loop: CASSFSFPRLAGKQETQYF. CDR3 DNA: TGTGCCAGCAGTTTCTCCTTCCCCAGACTAGCGGGGAAGCAAGAGACCCAGTACTTC. This chain uses TRBV28 with TRBJ2-5, with 11 bases fitting TRBD2. V lost 3 bases to trimming and J lost 2 bases; unmatched junction nucleotides: 14. Germline V gives CDR1 MDHEN, CDR2 SYDVKM. This CDR3 spans 19 amino acids.

The J gene is TRBJ2-7, the V gene TRBV28; 9 nucleotides match TRBD1. V shed 7 bases and J 5 bases; nucleotides not matched to a gene: 12. The CDR3 spans 15 residues. In germline, CDR1 is MDHEN, CDR2 SYDVKM. The DNA for the CDR3 is TGTGCCAGCATCCCTGGGGGGACAGGGAGCCACGAGCAGTACGTC. Amino acids: CASIPGGTGSHEQYV.

V gene TRBV28 combines with J gene TRBJ1-2, with 10 bases lining up with TRBD1. The CDR3 sequence is 16 residues long. Trimming removed 6 bases from V and 4 bases from J; junction bases left unmatched: 11. Germline V CDR1 and CDR2: MDHEN, SYDVKM. The CDR3 here is CASSWGQGRLSYGYTF. The CDR3 region has the DNA TGTGCCAGCAGCTGGGGACAGGGGCGGTTGAGCTATGGCTACACCTTC.

The chain links TRBV5-1 to TRBJ1-1, with unresolved D. Germline loops: CDR1 SGHRS, CDR2 YFSETQ. V gave up 4 bases and J gave up 1 base, with 14 bases separating them. CDR3 length: 15 amino acids. In DNA, the CDR3 is TGCGCCAGCAGCGCGGGCGTGGCGGAGAACACTGAAGCTTTCTTT. Amino acid sequence: CASSAGVAENTEAFF.

This rearrangement joins TRBV5-6 to TRBJ2-2; 8 bases align to TRBD1. The CDR3 is 16 amino acids. Germline assignment: CDR1 SGHDT and CDR2 YYEEEE. V trimming: 1 base; J trimming: 5 bases; junction bases outside the gene matches: 7. The CDR3 bases are TGTGCCAGCAGCTTGTTGGACAGGGTGTGGACCGGGGAGCTGTTTTTT. This encodes CASSLLDRVWTGELFF.

The chain employs TRBV5-6 and TRBJ2-1; 8 positions agree with TRBD2. The CDR3 spans 15 residues. Germline V gene data show CDR1 as SGHDT and CDR2 as YYEEEE. The V gene end was trimmed by 5 bases and the J gene end by 0 bases; junction bases not matched to a gene: 4. The CDR3 is CASSAGTSSYNEQFF. The CDR3 bases are TGTGCCAGCAGTGCCGGGACTAGCTCCTACAATGAGCAGTTCTTC.

CDR3 protein: CASSDGTENTEAFF. The CDR3 DNA sequence: TGTGCCAGCAGTGACGGGACAGAGAACACTGAAGCTTTCTTT. The chain is built from TRBV2 and TRBJ1-1; 7 bases agree with TRBD1. J was trimmed by 1 base and V by 3 bases; bases with no gene match: 2. This CDR3 contains 14 residues. Germline V gene lookup returns CDR1 SNHLY and CDR2 FYNNEI.

The chain recombines TRBV20-1 with TRBJ1-2; unclear D gene. This CDR3 is built from 11 residues. CDR1 and CDR2 from the germline V gene are DFQATT and SNEGSKA (reference sequence). Trimming removed 4 bases at V and 4 bases at J, with 7 bases between. The CDR3, as DNA: TGCAGTGCTACAGGTACCTATGGCTACACCTTC. Encoded protein: CSATGTYGYTF.

The CDR3 sequence: CASSSADRIQETQYF. The CDR3 DNA reads TGTGCCAGCAGCTCCGCCGACAGGATCCAAGAGACCCAGTACTTC. The V call is TRBV7-9, the J call TRBJ2-5; D is possibly TRBD1 (6 bases). V lost 4 bases, J lost 1 base, and 13 bases lay in between. This CDR3 has 15 residues. CDR1 is SEHNR, CDR2 FQNEAQ, per germline (reference sequence). The full variable domain, in which reference TRBV7-9 and TRBJ2-5 provide the parts outside the CDR3, is DTGVSQNPRHKITKRGQNVTFRCDPISEHNRLYWYRQTLGQGPEFLTYFQNEAQLEKSRLLSDRFSAERPKGSFSTLEIQRTEQGDSAMYLCASSSADRIQETQYFGPGTRLLVL.

This chain uses TRBV7-2 with TRBJ2-3, with 9 nucleotides matching TRBD2. Germline lookup yields CDR1 SGHTA and CDR2 FQGNSA. The CDR3 is 18 residues long. Trimming removed 1 base from V and 6 bases from J; junction bases left unmatched: 14. The CDR3 DNA sequence: TGTGCCAGCAGCTTAGAATGGGTAGCGGGAGTTAGTAGGGATACGCAGTATTTT. The encoded protein is CASSLEWVAGVSRDTQYF.

This clone was seen just once. This rearrangement joins TRBV9 to TRBJ2-1; 8 positions agree with TRBD1. The CDR3 loop spans 15 amino acids. Germline trimming cut 3 bases from V and 3 bases from J; bases unmatched to any gene: 5. Per the germline V gene, CDR1 is SGDLS and CDR2 is YYNGEE. The CDR3 region is CASSAGTGVYNEQFF. The CDR3 DNA is TGTGCCAGCAGCGCCGGGACAGGTGTCTACAATGAGCAGTTCTTC.

The rearrangement uses TRBV28 and TRBJ2-4, with D possibly being TRBD1 (6 bases). The CDR3 is 15 residues long. Germline values: CDR1 MDHEN, CDR2 SYDVKM. Trimming left V 2 bases short and J 3 bases short, with 11 bases between. The CDR3 coding sequence is TGTGCCAGCAGTTTAGCAGGGGTTGACAAAAACATTCAGTACTTC. Translated: CASSLAGVDKNIQYF.

J is TRBJ1-4 and V is TRBV4-2, with 8 positions matching TRBD1. This CDR3 spans 16 amino acids. The ends lost 3 bases at V and 8 bases at J; junction bases unmatched: 11. Germline-derived CDR1 and CDR2 are LGHNA and YNFKEQ. CDR3 sequence reads: CASSQEGDRRVEKLFF. The CDR3 DNA follows: TGTGCCAGCAGCCAGGAGGGGGACAGGCGGGTAGAAAAACTGTTTTTT.

The gene calls are TRBV3-1 (or the pseudogene TRBV3-2) and TRBJ2-1, with D maybe TRBD2 (5 bases). The CDR3 runs to 12 residues. Germline V gene lookup returns CDR1 LGHDT and CDR2 YNNKEL (reference sequence). Trimming took off 1 base at V and 8 bases at J, with 6 bases between the two ends. The CDR3, as DNA: TGTGCCAGCAGCCAAGTGGGAGATGAGCAGTTCTTC. Its translation: CASSQVGDEQFF.

The chain employs TRBV7-8 and TRBJ2-6; 11 bases map to TRBD2. The CDR3 contains 19 residues. Germline values: CDR1 SGHVS, CDR2 FQNEAQ. With V trimmed by 4 bases and J by 1 base, 9 bases remained unmatched. In DNA form, the CDR3 reads TGTGCCAGCAGCTCCCTGGGACTAGCGGATACATCTGGGGCCAACGTCCTGACTTTC. This codes for CASSSLGLADTSGANVLTF.

This clone was picked up one time. The rearrangement links TRBV7-2 to TRBJ1-2; 9 bases are shared with TRBD1. V shed 5 bases, J shed 6 bases, and the junction held 4 bases outside the gene matches. CDR3 length equals 13 residues. Germline V lookup: CDR1 SGHTA, CDR2 FQGNSA. The CDR3 loop is CASSLGTGNGYTF. CDR3 DNA sequence: TGTGCCAGCAGCCTCGGGACAGGGAATGGCTACACCTTC. The entire variable domain, with the rest obtained from reference TRBV7-2 and TRBJ1-2, is as follows: GAGVSQSPSNKVTEKGKDVELRCDPISGHTALYWYRQSLGQGLEFLIYFQGNSAPDKSGLPSDRFSAERTGGSVSTLTIQRTQQEDSAVYLCASSLGTGNGYTFGSGTRLTVV.

J is TRBJ1-2 and V is TRBV28, with D unclear. CDR1 MDHEN and CDR2 SYDVKM come from the germline V gene. CDR3 length: 10 residues. V was clipped by 4 bases and J by 8 bases, with 5 bases between them. The CDR3 bases are TGTGCCAGCAGTTCTAACGGCTACACCTTC. Residues: CASSSNGYTF.

This sequence joins TRBV20-1 and TRBJ1-4, with 12 bases matching TRBD1. J lost 8 bases, V lost 3 bases, and 7 bases had no gene match. Per germline, CDR1 DFQATT and CDR2 SNEGSKA (reference sequence). The CDR3 spans 15 residues. CDR3 nucleotides: TGCAGTGCTAGTCGACTGGGACAGGGGGCGGAAAAACTGTTTTTT. Its protein is CSASRLGQGAEKLFF.

The chain links TRBV5-4 to TRBJ1-1, with TRBD1 identical over 7 bases. Germline CDR1 and CDR2: SGHNT and YYREEE (reference sequence). V shed 4 bases, J shed 1 base, and the junction held 4 bases outside the gene matches. The CDR3 is 14 amino acids. Here the CDR3 reads CASSPRDRNTEAFF. In DNA, the CDR3 is TGTGCCAGCAGCCCCCGGGACAGGAACACTGAAGCTTTCTTT.

For the CDR3, the DNA is TGTGCCAGCAGTTTAAGGGGACAGCTCAAAAACATTCAGTACTTC. Translating it yields CASSLRGQLKNIQYF. The chain uses TRBV28 and TRBJ2-4; 7 bases line up with TRBD1. This CDR3 is built from 15 residues. The V and J ends lost 2 bases and 3 bases, in that order; junction bases with no gene match: 4. Germline CDR1 and CDR2: MDHEN and SYDVKM.

The V and J genes are TRBV9 and TRBJ1-3, with a possible D match to TRBD1 (6 bases). Deletions cut 4 bases from V and 0 bases from J, with 20 bases between. The CDR3 has 18 residues. Germline V gene data show CDR1 as SGDLS and CDR2 as YYNGEE. CDR3 nucleotides: TGTGCCAGCAGCACCAACCTCCACAGGGACCTCTCTGGAAACACCATATATTTT. It yields the protein CASSTNLHRDLSGNTIYF.

The chain uses TRBV2 and TRBJ1-2; TRBD1 matches 12 bases. With 8 bases clipped from V and 8 bases from J, the junction kept 9 bases outside the gene matches. The CDR3 runs to 14 residues. Per the germline V gene, CDR1 is SNHLY and CDR2 is FYNNEI. The CDR3 region is CASVITGQGAGYTF. CDR3 bases: TGTGCCAGCGTTATTACGGGACAGGGGGCAGGCTACACCTTC. The full variable domain, with the rest looked up from reference TRBV2 and TRBJ1-2, is EPEVTQTPSHQVTQMGQEVILRCVPISNHLYFYWYRQILGQKVEFLVSFYNNEISEKSEIFDDQFSVERPDGSNFTLKIRSTKLEDSAMYFCASVITGQGAGYTFGSGTRLTVV.

This clone was recorded once. This chain uses TRBV6-6 with TRBJ2-4; 11 positions match TRBD2. This CDR3 contains 22 residues. Germline loops: CDR1 MNHNY, CDR2 SVGAGI (reference sequence). With 6 bases clipped from V and 0 bases from J, the junction kept 22 bases outside the gene matches. The CDR3 region has the DNA TGTGCCAGCAGCTACAGGGATATACTACTAGCGGGAGAGTTACTAGCCAAAAACATTCAGTACTTC. Its translation is CASSYRDILLAGELLAKNIQYF.

The chain couples TRBV13 to TRBJ2-6; tentative D call: TRBD1 (6 bases). V was pared by 5 bases and J by 2 bases, with 13 bases between. CDR1 is PRHDT, CDR2 FYEKMQ, per germline (reference sequence). This CDR3 is 16 amino acids long. The CDR3 DNA sequence: TGTGCCAGCAGCCAGACCAGGGGCACTGGGGCCAACGTCCTGACTTTC. As protein: CASSQTRGTGANVLTF.

This clone qualifies as medium-sized. This chain connects TRBV29-1 to TRBJ2-5; TRBD2 might be the D (6 bases). The CDR3 has 14 residues. V was trimmed by 4 bases and J by 7 bases, leaving 19 bases between them. Germline-derived CDR1 and CDR2 are SQVTM and ANQGSEA. DNA for the CDR3: TGCAGCGTTGTGGGGGGAGGACTACTGGGGACCCAGTACTTC. Protein product: CSVVGGGLLGTQYF.